The text below deals with one TCR beta chain. Its antigen is unidentified. V dropped 0 bases and J dropped 0; count of bases not matched to a gene: 9. The CDR3 consists of 18 residues. The germline V gene has CDR1 LGHNA and CDR2 YNFKEQ. This sample stems from a study of blood T cells in healthy people across ages. General study findings and limits: Roughly linear age-related decline in beta diversity appeared, significant by age approximately 41. A greater number of naive CD4+ cells and higher diversity distinguished long-lived donors from aged donors.

Using a J-beta primer mix together with a sample-barcoded 5' primer, a second PCR was run for roughly 6 to 12 cycles. Per-sample output comprised a minimum of 2.5 million paired-end reads containing CDR3. TCRdb analysed the 5' RACE reads with MiXCR anew, one entry per CDR3 protein. The data contain about 570,000 distinct CDR3 sequences, approximately 25% of them singletons. The genes are TRBV4-2 and TRBJ2-7, with 9 bases fitting TRBD2. Sequencing input: blood. The TCR was taken from a woman aged 70-85 years in good health. The CDR3 here is CASSQDRQRGALSYEQYF. The DNA of the CDR3 is TGTGCCAGCAGCCAAGATAGGCAGCGGGGGGCTCTCTCCTACGAGCAGTACTTC.